The 18 T cell receptor beta chains listed next were all sequenced from one sample in a study of blood T cell repertoires in COVID-19. Some clones are missing from TCRdb's copy, which holds only in-frame ones; the method was immunoSEQ multiplex PCR. This table holds 200,000 to 300,000 clones, approximately 85% found once. The sample was peripheral blood. The source of these receptors is a woman aged 70-85 years with acute or convalescent COVID-19.

The rearrangement uses TRBV27 and TRBJ2-1; 7 bases are shared with TRBD2. V shed 4 bases, J shed 7 bases, and the junction held 16 bases outside the gene matches. Germline CDR1 reads MNHEY; CDR2 reads SMNVEV (reference sequence). The CDR3 loop spans 17 amino acids. As DNA, the CDR3 is TGTGCCAGCAGTTCCCGCCGACTAGCTACTCCTGGGAATGAGCAGTTCTTC. Translating it yields CASSSRRLATPGNEQFF.

This clone was counted only a few times. This chain joins TRBV5-1 and TRBJ1-2; D gene uncertain. Germline loops: CDR1 SGHRS, CDR2 YFSETQ. Trimming removed 0 bases from V and 4 bases from J, with 7 bases in between. The CDR3 runs 13 residues. The CDR3 coding sequence is TGCGCCAGCAGCTTGGACAGCTCCTATGGCTACACCTTC. This translates into CASSLDSSYGYTF.

CDR3 bases: TGTGCCAGCAGCACACTAGCGGGGCTTTTGAGGCAGTTCTTC. Its translation is CASSTLAGLLRQFF. V usage is TRBV6-2 or TRBV6-3 and J usage is TRBJ2-1; 10 bases align to TRBD2. The germline gives CDR1 MNHEY, CDR2 SVGEGT. J lost 12 bases, V lost 6 bases, and 11 bases had no gene match. The CDR3 is made up of 14 amino acids.

This chain links TRBV11-2 with TRBJ2-7; unclear D gene. Germline CDR1 and CDR2: SGHAT and FQNNGV. CDR3 length: 15 residues. V was shortened by 1 base and J by 1 base, with 11 bases between the two germline ends. This CDR3 is CASSLASPRSYEQYF. CDR3 sequence (DNA): TGTGCCAGCAGCTTAGCGTCACCCCGGTCCTACGAGCAGTACTTC.

This chain uses TRBV6-5 with TRBJ2-7; 7 positions match TRBD1. CDR1 MNHEY and CDR2 SVGAGI come from the germline V gene. The V gene end was trimmed by 5 bases and the J gene end by 0 bases; junction bases not matched to a gene: 4. This CDR3 has 14 amino acids. The CDR3 DNA reads as TGTGCCAGCAGTACAGGGACAGACTCCTACGAGCAGTACTTC. Protein product: CASSTGTDSYEQYF.

The chain employs TRBV4-3 and TRBJ1-2; D not certain. Trimming took off 2 bases at V and 7 bases at J, with 14 bases between the two ends. Germline V lookup: CDR1 LGHNA, CDR2 YSLEER. The CDR3 contains 14 residues. This CDR3 is CASSQRIGGRGYTF. The CDR3 DNA sequence: TGCGCCAGCAGCCAAAGGATCGGAGGCCGTGGCTACACCTTC.

The J gene is TRBJ2-5, the V gene TRBV12-3 or TRBV12-4; no clear D gene. Trimming left V 3 bases short and J 5 bases short, with 7 bases between. The CDR3 length is 12 residues. The CDR3 region is CASSFRWETQYF. DNA of the CDR3: TGTGCCAGCAGTTTCCGGTGGGAGACCCAGTACTTC.

The chain employs TRBV10-3 and TRBJ2-1; 14 nucleotides agree with TRBD2. The CDR3 extends over 15 amino acids. The germline gives CDR1 ENHRY, CDR2 SYGVKD. J gave up 5 bases and V 6 bases, and 3 bases lay outside the gene matches. The CDR3 DNA sequence: TGTGCCATCAGGACTAGCGGGGGGGCGAACAATGAGCAGTTCTTC. Residues: CAIRTSGGANNEQFF.

This chain links TRBV27 with TRBJ1-2, with 9 bases identical to TRBD1. Looked up from germline, CDR1 is MNHEY and CDR2 is SMNVEV (reference sequence). The CDR3 has 13 amino acids. V trimming: 6 bases; J trimming: 13 bases; junction bases outside the gene matches: 12. DNA of the CDR3: TGTGCCAGCAGACAATCGGGACAGGGATGTCCCACCTTC. Its protein is CASRQSGQGCPTF.

V is TRBV7-9 and J is TRBJ1-2, with D tentatively TRBD1 (5 bases). CDR1 SEHNR and CDR2 FQNEAQ come from the germline V gene (reference sequence). Trimming took off 4 bases at V and 6 bases at J, with 15 bases between the two ends. The CDR3 sequence is 14 residues long. Written as DNA, the CDR3 is TGTGCCAGCAGCTACTCAATTCGGGGGGATGGCTACACCTTC. It specifies CASSYSIRGDGYTF.

The rearrangement links TRBV27 to TRBJ1-2; maybe TRBD1 (5 bases). V shed 3 bases and J shed 0 bases, with 11 bases lying between them. Germline CDR1 MNHEY, CDR2 SMNVEV (reference sequence). This CDR3 contains 15 residues. This CDR3 reads CASSLGRASNYGYTF. The CDR3 region has the DNA TGTGCCAGCAGTTTGGGCAGGGCCTCTAACTATGGCTACACCTTC.

V and J are TRBV5-1 and TRBJ2-5; 7 bases match TRBD1. V shed 2 bases and J 2 bases; nucleotides not matched to a gene: 6. Germline lookup yields CDR1 SGHRS and CDR2 YFSETQ. The CDR3 length is 15 residues. The CDR3 nucleotides read TGCGCCAGCAGCTTAGTAGAGGGGGCTCAAGAGACCCAGTACTTC. The encoded protein is CASSLVEGAQETQYF.

This CDR3 is CASSVGLNQPQHF. In nucleotides, the CDR3 is TGTGCCAGCAGCGTAGGCCTAAATCAGCCCCAGCATTTT. The chain uses TRBV9 and TRBJ1-5; D not certain. Germline V lookup: CDR1 SGDLS, CDR2 YYNGEE. The CDR3 has 13 residues. The V end lost 0 bases, the J end lost 4 bases, and 5 bases lay between the germline ends.

The V call is TRBV5-5, the J call TRBJ2-5; 9 bases agree with TRBD2. V shed 0 bases, J shed 5 bases, and the junction held 8 bases outside the gene matches. The CDR3 totals 16 residues. CDR1 and CDR2 (germline): SGHKS, YYEKEE (reference sequence). In DNA form, the CDR3 reads TGTGCCAGCAGCTTGGCGGCTAGCGGGGTCCGGGAGACCCAGTACTTC. It encodes CASSLAASGVRETQYF.

The V call is TRBV3-1 (or the pseudogene TRBV3-2), the J call TRBJ2-2; tentatively, D is TRBD2 (6 bases). CDR1 LGHDT and CDR2 YNNKEL come from the germline V gene (reference sequence). This CDR3 has 16 amino acids. The V gene lost 2 bases and the J gene lost 5 bases, with 15 bases spanning the gap. CDR3 region: CASSQRGAGGTGELFF. The CDR3 DNA follows: TGTGCCAGCAGCCAAAGAGGCGCTGGGGGGACCGGGGAGCTGTTTTTT.

This chain links TRBV24-1 with TRBJ1-1, with D unresolved. The CDR3 is 15 residues long. Per germline, CDR1 KGHDR and CDR2 SFDVKD. Trimming shortened V by 4 bases and J by 3 bases, and 14 bases separated the two germline ends. CDR3 in amino acids: CATSDRRTGDTEAFF. The CDR3 nucleotides read TGTGCCACCAGTGACCGGAGGACGGGAGACACTGAAGCTTTCTTT.

The chain joins TRBV5-6 to TRBJ1-6, with 7 positions matching TRBD1. CDR3 size: 14 residues. V lost 4 bases, J lost 8 bases, and 6 bases stayed unmatched. CDR1 SGHDT and CDR2 YYEEEE come from the germline V gene. The CDR3 sequence: CASSTGQSYSPLHF. The DNA for the CDR3 is TGTGCCAGCAGCACGGGACAGAGTTATTCACCCCTCCACTTT.

The table lists this clone with a count of one. CDR3 amino acids: CASRFRDRGYPAGLFF. The CDR3 DNA sequence: TGTGCCAGTAGATTCAGGGACAGGGGCTATCCGGCCGGACTGTTTTTT. The chain links TRBV19 to TRBJ1-4; 10 bases align to TRBD1. With 6 bases clipped from V and 13 bases from J, the junction kept 17 bases outside the gene matches. This CDR3 is built from 16 residues. Germline CDR1 is LNHDA and CDR2 is SQIVND (reference sequence).